These 7 T cell receptor beta chains share one sample of origin, sequenced in a study of blood T cell repertoires in COVID-19. Data came from immunoSEQ multiplex PCR; TCRdb stores just in-frame clones and leaves some out. The sample lists 96,000 or so clones; roughly 90% were seen once. The sequenced sample consisted of peripheral blood. The receptor set was obtained from a woman older than 75 with acute or convalescent COVID-19.

This chain connects TRBV2 to TRBJ2-2; TRBD1 matches 9 bases. Trimming at V came to 6 bases and at J to 5 bases, leaving 10 bases not matched to a gene. Germline-derived CDR1 and CDR2 are SNHLY and FYNNEI. The CDR3 totals 16 residues. The CDR3 spells CASRQSGTGLTGELFF. The CDR3 nucleotides are TGTGCCAGCAGGCAATCCGGGACAGGGTTGACCGGGGAGCTGTTTTTT.

This clone occurred once. The chain employs TRBV5-1 and TRBJ1-1; 11 nucleotides align to TRBD1. V lost 1 base to trimming and J lost 3 bases; unmatched junction nucleotides: 8. Germline-derived CDR1 and CDR2 are SGHRS and YFSETQ. This CDR3 is built from 17 residues. CDR3 sequence reads: CASSLIGQGARDTEAFF. Here the CDR3 DNA reads TGCGCCAGCAGCTTGATAGGACAGGGGGCGAGGGACACTGAAGCTTTCTTT.

The chain joins TRBV7-2 to TRBJ2-2; D may be TRBD2 (7 bases). The CDR3 extends over 17 amino acids. Between the trimmed V and J ends, which lost 5 bases and 0 bases, there was a span of 16 bases. Germline assignment: CDR1 SGHTA and CDR2 FQGNSA. CDR3 DNA sequence: TGTGCCAGCAGCCCAGTAGGGGGGGCGACGAACACCGGGGAGCTGTTTTTT. Amino acid sequence: CASSPVGGATNTGELFF.

This clone was recorded only once. The chain is built from TRBV5-4 and TRBJ2-3; D gene uncertain. This CDR3 contains 12 residues. Trimming cost V 0 bases and J 14 bases, with 13 bases left between them. The V gene's germline CDR1 is SGHNT and CDR2 YYREEE (reference sequence). This CDR3 reads CASSLDNQVRYF. In DNA, the CDR3 is TGTGCCAGCAGCTTGGACAACCAGGTCAGGTATTTT.

V gene TRBV5-1 combines with J gene TRBJ2-7, with 10 bases matching TRBD1. The germline gives CDR1 SGHRS, CDR2 YFSETQ. This CDR3 contains 15 residues. V lost 5 bases, J lost 9 bases, and 14 bases stayed unmatched. CDR3 protein: CASSLEGQGIVGQYF. CDR3 coding DNA: TGCGCCAGCAGTCTTGAGGGACAGGGGATTGTCGGGCAGTACTTC.

The V gene is TRBV5-3, the J gene TRBJ1-6; the D is unclear. TRBV5-3 is recorded as an ORF, its role being uncertain. V was pared by 5 bases and J by 6 bases, with 18 bases between. The CDR3 is 16 residues long. This chain's CDR3 is CARSFSGGRPNSPLHF. CDR3 sequence (DNA): TGTGCCAGAAGTTTTAGCGGTGGGCGTCCTAATTCACCCCTCCACTTT.

The chain joins TRBV4-2 to TRBJ2-3, with 13 bases that match TRBD2. From germline, CDR1 is LGHNA and CDR2 YNFKEQ. The CDR3 consists of 20 residues. Germline trimming cut 2 bases from V and 0 bases from J; bases unmatched to any gene: 11. The DNA of the CDR3 is TGTGCCAGCAGCCAAAAGAGAGGGACTAGCGGGGATCCTAGCACAGATACGCAGTATTTT. It encodes CASSQKRGTSGDPSTDTQYF.